A selection of T cell receptor beta chains follows, all from one sample in a study of blood T cell repertoires in COVID-19. Repertoires were generated with immunoSEQ multiplex PCR, while TCRdb's copy carries only in-frame clones and drops some. The sample lists 100,000 or so clones, around 81% occurring once. What was sequenced was peripheral blood. These receptors all stem from a man of 80 years or more with acute or convalescent COVID-19. Both conserved end residues are part of each CDR3. D genes are given only for firm matches. Expanded clones get a size class; other rows say once, few or many, or leave the size out.

>TRBJ1-2|TRBV30|.|.
TGTGCCTGGAGAAGACTCTATGGCTACACCTTC
CAWRRLYGYTF
>TRBJ2-2|TRBV7-2|.|.
TGTGCCAGCAAGTTAGGGGCGAACACCGGGGAGCTGTTTTTT
CASKLGANTGELFF
>TRBJ2-1|TRBV5-5|TRBD2|.
TGTGCCAGCAGCTTGGGACTAGCGGGAGAGTACAATGAGCAGTTCTTC
CASSLGLAGEYNEQFF
>TRBJ2-5|TRBV4-2|.|.
TGTGCCAGCAGCCAGGGAGCGGGCCTTTTCCGGGAGACCCAGTACTTC
CASSQGAGLFRETQYF
>TRBJ2-1|TRBV5-1|.|.
TGCGCCCGCTGCTGGGGGGCGGGCGGGGGCGCGAGGGATGAGCAGTTCTTC
CARCWGAGGGARDEQFF
>TRBJ1-1|TRBV5-4|.|.
TGTGCCAGCAGCTTGACAGGATACCCGAACACTGAAGCTTTCTTT
CASSLTGYPNTEAFF
>TRBJ2-1|TRBV30|TRBD2|.
TGTGCCTGGAGTCCAGCGGGACTAGCGGGAGTAGGGTCCTACAATGAGCAGTTCTTC
CAWSPAGLAGVGSYNEQFF
>TRBJ1-5|TRBV5-6|.|.
TGTGCCAGCAGCTTGCTAAGCAATAGCAATCAGCCCCAGCATTTT
CASSLLSNSNQPQHF
>TRBJ2-7|TRBV27|TRBD2|once
TGTGCCAGCAGCCGGTTCCGGGACTACTCCTACGAGCAGTACTTC
CASSRFRDYSYEQYF
>TRBJ1-6|TRBV6-5|.|.
TGTGCCAGCAAAAGGACAGAAAATTCACCCCTCCACTTT
CASKRTENSPLHF
>TRBJ1-6|TRBV30|.|.
TGTGCCTGGAGGAGGACAATAGATTCACCCCTCCACTTT
CAWRRTIDSPLHF
>TRBJ2-4|TRBV6-6|.|.
TGTGCCAGCAGTTACACGGGGGGCGCCTCCAAAAACATTCAGTACTTC
CASSYTGGASKNIQYF
>TRBJ2-7|TRBV6-2/TRBV6-3|.|.
TGTGCCAGCAGTTACTGGCGGGCCTACGAGCAGTACTTC
CASSYWRAYEQYF
>TRBJ2-7|TRBV18|.|.
TGTGCCAGCTCACCACCAAACCGGGACTACGAGCAGTACTTC
CASSPPNRDYEQYF
>TRBJ2-1|TRBV7-2|.|.
TGTGCCAGCAGCTTAGCGCAGTGGGCCTCCTACAATGAGCAGTTCTTC
CASSLAQWASYNEQFF
>TRBJ1-3|TRBV5-1|.|.
TGCGCCAGCAGCTTGGTAGGGCAGGGGTACGGAAACACCATATATTTT
CASSLVGQGYGNTIYF
>TRBJ2-5|TRBV9|TRBD1|.
TGTGCCAGCAGCAGGCTCGAGGGGGCGCAAGAGACCCAGTACTTC
CASSRLEGAQETQYF
>TRBJ1-2|TRBV27|.|.
TGTGCCAGCAGTTCGCCTGAGGGGACTGGACGCTACACCTTC
CASSSPEGTGRYTF
>TRBJ1-2|TRBV7-8|TRBD1|.
TGTGCCAGCAGCTTAGGGGCAGGGGGCGCGGACTATGGCTACACCTTC
CASSLGAGGADYGYTF
>TRBJ2-3|TRBV7-8|TRBD1|.
TGTGCCAGCAGCCTGACAGGGGGTAGCACAGATACGCAGTATTTT
CASSLTGGSTDTQYF
>TRBJ1-1|TRBV30|TRBD1|.
TGTGCCTGCACGCCTAAGACAGGGTGGGGCACTGAAGCTTTCTTT
CACTPKTGWGTEAFF